This T cell receptor beta chain was obtained from a study of OX40 agonist ivuxolimab in advanced cancers. Trimming left V 4 bases short and J 6 bases short, with 16 bases between. Germline V gene lookup returns CDR1 SGDLS and CDR2 YYNGEE. The length of the CDR3 is 15 residues. Here immunoSEQ multiplex PCR was the method, and the copy in TCRdb shows in-frame clones only, minus some. The sample includes roughly 30,000 clones, approximately 91% of them seen just once. This receptor was obtained from an adult with an advanced solid tumor such as melanoma, head and neck, liver or kidney cancer. The sequences come from CD4+ or CD8+ T cells sorted from blood, collected in a trial of the OX40 agonist ivuxolimab. The chain employs TRBV9 and TRBJ2-2, with D maybe TRBD1 (5 bases). The CDR3 spells CASSPPPGWAGELFF. DNA for the CDR3: TGTGCCAGCAGCCCACCCCCAGGGTGGGCCGGGGAGCTGTTTTTT.